One sample yielded the 3 T cell receptor beta chains listed below, sequenced in a study of PD-1 blockade in classical Hodgkin lymphoma. Each and every patient relapsed after autologous stem cell transplantation, and patients got differing brentuximab vedotin exposure. The assay was immunoSEQ multiplex PCR, and TCRdb's table has in-frame clones only and misses some. The table has more than 35,000 clones, less than 85% seen once. Sequenced material: peripheral blood mononuclear cells (PBMCs), taken before the second cycle of nivolumab. The receptors derive from a human donor with classical Hodgkin lymphoma.

V is TRBV18 and J is TRBJ1-5; the D is unclear. Trimming cost V 2 bases and J 3 bases, with 11 bases left between them. This CDR3 region has 15 residues. CDR1 KGHSH and CDR2 LQKENI come from the germline V gene. This CDR3 is CASSPASITNQPQHF. The CDR3 DNA reads as TGTGCCAGCTCACCAGCCAGTATCACCAATCAGCCCCAGCATTTT.

The chain combines TRBV15 with TRBJ2-7, with TRBD1 matching over 8 bases. The germline V gene encodes CDR1 LNHNV and CDR2 YYDKDF (reference sequence). CDR3 length: 15 amino acids. The ends lost 0 bases at V and 3 bases at J; junction bases unmatched: 4. CDR3 sequence reads: CATSRETGEFYEQYF. CDR3 coding DNA: TGTGCCACCAGCAGAGAGACAGGGGAATTCTACGAGCAGTACTTC. The complete variable domain, with remaining parts taken from reference TRBV15 and TRBJ2-7, reads DAMVIQNPRYQVTQFGKPVTLSCSQTLNHNVMYWYQQKSSQAPKLLFHYYDKDFNNEADTPDNFQSRRPNTSFCFLDIRSPGLGDTAMYLCATSRETGEFYEQYFGPGTRLTVT.

V gene TRBV7-2 combines with J gene TRBJ2-7; 12 positions match TRBD2. Germline loops: CDR1 SGHTA, CDR2 FQGNSA. This CDR3 contains 16 residues. V was clipped by 5 bases and J by 0 bases; unmatched bases: 5. In DNA, the CDR3 is TGTGCCAGCAGCGCAACTAGCGGGGGGCCCTCCTACGAGCAGTACTTC. This sequence encodes CASSATSGGPSYEQYF.